Detailed here is one T cell receptor beta chain. This entry comes from a study of blood T cell repertoires in COVID-19. In the study overall: The United States, Italy and Spain supplied acute and convalescent COVID-19 samples. Sample material is recorded as cDNA or gDNA derived from T cells, B-cell-depleted T cells, or PBMCs.

V was clipped by 1 base and J by 4 bases, with 11 bases between them. Germline V gives CDR1 SGHAT, CDR2 FQNNGV. This CDR3 contains 14 residues. Methods used by the authors: Amplification from reference gene primers served as the basis for estimated nucleated cell counts. Method: immunoSEQ multiplex PCR; TCRdb's copy keeps in-frame clones and lacks some. V and J calls and clone size come straight from that table; D and trimming were deduced from the DNA. The data hold 150,000 or so clones, with approximately 86% observed a single time. A Seattle source enrolled patients during active infection and followed them longitudinally.

This receptor was identified in a woman in her seventies with COVID-19, enrolled during active disease. Sample: peripheral blood. The rearrangement uses TRBV11-2 and TRBJ2-7; D is unclear. The CDR3 DNA follows: TGTGCCAGCAGCTTAGCCGGTTTCGGGTACGAGCAGTACTTC. This codes for CASSLAGFGYEQYF.